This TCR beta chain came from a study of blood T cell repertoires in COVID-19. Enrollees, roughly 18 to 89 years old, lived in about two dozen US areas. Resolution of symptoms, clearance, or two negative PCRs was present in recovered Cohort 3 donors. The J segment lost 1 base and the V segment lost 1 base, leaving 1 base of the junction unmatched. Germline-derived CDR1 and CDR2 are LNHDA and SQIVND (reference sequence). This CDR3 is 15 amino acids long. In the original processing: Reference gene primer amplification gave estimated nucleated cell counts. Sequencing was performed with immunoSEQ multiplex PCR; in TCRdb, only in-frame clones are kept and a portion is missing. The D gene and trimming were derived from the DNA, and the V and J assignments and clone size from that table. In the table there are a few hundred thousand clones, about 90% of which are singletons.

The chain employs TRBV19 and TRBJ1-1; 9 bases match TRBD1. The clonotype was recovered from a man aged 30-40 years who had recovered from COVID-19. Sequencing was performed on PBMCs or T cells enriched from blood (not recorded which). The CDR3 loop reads CASSIVDRGNTEAFF. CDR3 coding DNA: TGTGCCAGTAGTATAGTGGACAGGGGGAACACTGAAGCTTTCTTT.